This record covers a single T cell receptor beta chain. Its cognate antigen is unknown. Primers included in the PCR were 60 Vbeta and 13 Jbeta primers. Data came from immunoSEQ multiplex PCR; TCRdb stores just in-frame clones and leaves some out. The table includes about 150,000 clones, around two thirds detected once. This sample was included in a study of cytomegalovirus exposure and HLA in healthy donors. Study findings and constraints: An analysis done earlier found most TCR beta V segments productive about 87% or about 30% of the time.

Germline lookup yields CDR1 MNHEY and CDR2 SMNVEV (reference sequence). V was trimmed by 2 bases and J by 5 bases, leaving 13 bases between them. The CDR3 runs 15 residues. This clonotype was obtained from a man aged 25-45 years in good health and CMV-seropositive. J is TRBJ2-1 and V is TRBV27; perhaps TRBD2 as D (6 bases). Sequencing was done on a sample of PBMCs. The CDR3: CASSLGLASNNEQFF. The DNA for the CDR3 is TGTGCCAGCAGTTTAGGCCTAGCGAGTAACAATGAGCAGTTCTTC.